This paragraph covers one T cell receptor beta chain sequence. Antigen: not known. TCRdb keeps only in-frame clones here, not all; method: immunoSEQ multiplex PCR. This table holds about 23,000 clones, about 65% found once. Brentuximab vedotin exposure varied, and every patient relapsed after autologous stem cell transplantation. This specimen belongs to a study of PD-1 blockade in classical Hodgkin lymphoma. V shed 5 bases and J 4 bases; nucleotides not matched to a gene: 12. This CDR3 region has 17 residues. The germline V gene encodes CDR1 SQVTM and CDR2 ANQGSEA. Findings and limits, study-wide: Patients newly diagnosed and complete responders had comparable baseline diversity. Newly diagnosed patients were reported to exhibit reduced baseline TCR diversity relative to healthy donors.

The V call is TRBV29-1, the J call TRBJ2-2; 11 bases fit TRBD1. This receptor was identified in a human donor with classical Hodgkin lymphoma. The source was peripheral blood mononuclear cells (PBMCs), collected at baseline. The CDR3 protein is CSVIGDRGLSSTGELFF. The CDR3 bases are TGCAGCGTTATCGGGGACAGGGGGTTGTCGAGCACCGGGGAGCTGTTTTTT.